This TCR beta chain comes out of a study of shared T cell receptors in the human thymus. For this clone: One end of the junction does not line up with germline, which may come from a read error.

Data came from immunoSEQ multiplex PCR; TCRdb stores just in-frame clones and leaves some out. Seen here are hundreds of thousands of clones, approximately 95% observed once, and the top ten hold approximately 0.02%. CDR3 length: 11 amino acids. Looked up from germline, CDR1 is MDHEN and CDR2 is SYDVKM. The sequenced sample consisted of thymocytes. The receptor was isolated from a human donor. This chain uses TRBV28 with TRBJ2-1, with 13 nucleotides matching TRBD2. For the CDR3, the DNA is TGTGCCAGCAGGCTAACTAGCGGGAGGGTCTTC. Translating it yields CASRLTSGRVF.